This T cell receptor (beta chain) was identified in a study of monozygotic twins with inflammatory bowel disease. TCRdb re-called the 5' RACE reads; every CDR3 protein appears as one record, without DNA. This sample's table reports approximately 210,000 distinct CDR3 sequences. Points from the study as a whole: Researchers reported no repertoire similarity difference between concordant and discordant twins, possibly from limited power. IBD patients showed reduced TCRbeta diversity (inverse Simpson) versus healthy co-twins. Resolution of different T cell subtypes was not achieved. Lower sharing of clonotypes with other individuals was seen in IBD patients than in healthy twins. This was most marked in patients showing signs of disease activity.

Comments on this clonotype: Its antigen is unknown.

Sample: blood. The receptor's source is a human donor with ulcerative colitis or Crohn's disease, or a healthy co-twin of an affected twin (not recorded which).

The CDR3 reads CASSQVGPYNEQFF. The chain combines TRBV4-3 with TRBJ2-1. Germline V gene lookup returns CDR1 LGHNA and CDR2 YSLEER. The CDR3 has 14 residues.